Below are 29 T cell receptor beta chains sequenced from a single sample in a study of cytotoxic CD8 clonotypes in ibrutinib-treated CLL. This table comes from immunoSEQ multiplex PCR, and its TCRdb copy is limited to in-frame clones, with some not included. The sample yields approximately 150,000 clones, 84% seen once. The specimen was PBMCs, collected after 24 months of ibrutinib treatment. The receptors shown here come from a human donor with chronic lymphocytic leukemia.

The chain couples TRBV6-1 to TRBJ1-2; the D is unclear. This CDR3 has 17 amino acids. Germline values: CDR1 MNHNS, CDR2 SASEGT. V gave up 0 bases and J gave up 0 bases, with 14 bases separating them. The CDR3 DNA follows: TGTGCCAGCAGTGAAGCCGCCGGCGGATCAACTAACTATGGCTACACCTTC. Amino acid sequence: CASSEAAGGSTNYGYTF.

V usage is TRBV7-2 and J usage is TRBJ2-1, with D hard to call. The CDR3 loop spans 14 amino acids. Trimming took off 2 bases at V and 7 bases at J, with 12 bases between the two ends. Germline CDR1 SGHTA, CDR2 FQGNSA. The CDR3, as DNA: TGTGCCAGCAGCTTACAGACCCTTGGGAATGAGCAGTTCTTC. Its translation: CASSLQTLGNEQFF.

This rearrangement joins TRBV15 to TRBJ2-3; the D gene is possibly TRBD2 (6 bases). The germline V gene has CDR1 LNHNV and CDR2 YYDKDF (reference sequence). The CDR3 extends over 16 amino acids. Trimming left V 0 bases short and J 0 bases short, with 10 bases between. The CDR3 region has the DNA TGTGCCACCAGCAGAGACCCGGGGGTTAGCACAGATACGCAGTATTTT. As protein: CATSRDPGVSTDTQYF. The full variable domain, its missing parts supplied by reference TRBV15 and TRBJ2-3, is DAMVIQNPRYQVTQFGKPVTLSCSQTLNHNVMYWYQQKSSQAPKLLFHYYDKDFNNEADTPDNFQSRRPNTSFCFLDIRSPGLGDTAMYLCATSRDPGVSTDTQYFGPGTRLTVL.

The genes are TRBV4-1 and TRBJ1-2; D call uncertain. The CDR3 loop spans 13 amino acids. V was pared by 0 bases and J by 8 bases, with 10 bases between. CDR1 is MGHRA and CDR2 is YSYEKL in the germline V gene. DNA of the CDR3: TGCGCCAGCAGCCAAGACCTGGAATACGGCTACACCTTC. It codes for CASSQDLEYGYTF.

The V call is TRBV18, the J call TRBJ1-2; a possible D gene is TRBD1 (5 bases). V shed 4 bases and J shed 4 bases, with 13 bases lying between them. The CDR3 contains 14 residues. The V gene's germline CDR1 is KGHSH and CDR2 LQKENI. CDR3 DNA: TGTGCCAGCTCACAAGGGGAGATCGGCTATGGCTACACCTTC. Translation: CASSQGEIGYGYTF.

This rearrangement joins TRBV6-6 to TRBJ1-2; TRBD1 matches 7 bases. With 0 bases clipped from V and 8 bases from J, the junction kept 6 bases outside the gene matches. This CDR3 has 14 amino acids. Germline CDR1 and CDR2: MNHNY and SVGAGI (reference sequence). CDR3 region: CASSYSTGARGYTF. In DNA form, the CDR3 reads TGTGCCAGCAGTTACTCCACAGGGGCGCGGGGCTACACCTTC.

As for this clone: Other nucleotide sequences from this sample produce the same CDR3. The rearrangement links TRBV6-5 to TRBJ2-1; D assignment may be TRBD1 or TRBD2 (5 bases each). V lost 0 bases, J lost 6 bases, and 15 bases lay in between. Germline V CDR1 and CDR2: MNHEY, SVGAGI. CDR3 length equals 16 residues. The CDR3 DNA sequence: TGTGCCAGCAGTTACTCGAGTAGGGGAGAGTCCAATGAGCAGTTCTTC. Amino acid sequence: CASSYSSRGESNEQFF.

As to this clone: One junction end does not reproduce the germline sequence, and a read error may be involved. This sample also contains other DNA sequences that code for the same CDR3. The chain links TRBV7-7 to TRBJ2-7; D is perhaps TRBD2 (5 bases). The germline V gene has CDR1 SSHAT and CDR2 FNYEAQ (reference sequence). CDR3 length: 13 amino acids. CDR3 loop: CASSSAGSYEQYF. CDR3 DNA sequence: TGTGCTAGCAGCTCGGCGGGCTCCTACGAGCAGTACTTC.

This clone appeared once. The V and J genes are TRBV7-7 and TRBJ1-1, with D possibly being TRBD1 (6 bases). There are 13 residues in the CDR3. V lost 1 base and J lost 9, with 12 bases in between. The V gene's germline CDR1 is SSHAT and CDR2 FNYEAQ (reference sequence). For the CDR3, the DNA is TGTGCCAGCAGCTTAGACAGGGTATCCCAAGCTTTCTTT. Its translation: CASSLDRVSQAFF.

The chain uses TRBV5-4 and TRBJ2-7; TRBD1 matches 10 bases. J lost 4 bases, V lost 4 bases, and 8 bases had no gene match. CDR3 length equals 15 residues. Germline V CDR1 and CDR2: SGHNT, YYREEE (reference sequence). The CDR3 region is CASSNRDRGIYEQYF. The CDR3 region has the DNA TGTGCCAGCAGCAACCGGGACAGGGGTATATACGAGCAGTACTTC.

The count of this clone is one. The chain has TRBV6-5 and TRBJ1-1; D is unresolved. Per the germline V gene, CDR1 is MNHEY and CDR2 is SVGAGI. The germline V and J ends were trimmed by 4 bases and 1 base, with 10 bases remaining between them. The CDR3 is 14 residues long. The CDR3 is CASSLGGPNTEAFF. DNA for the CDR3: TGTGCCAGCAGTTTGGGCGGTCCGAACACTGAAGCTTTCTTT.

This chain joins TRBV27 and TRBJ1-5; no definite D call. Looked up from germline, CDR1 is MNHEY and CDR2 is SMNVEV (reference sequence). This CDR3 is built from 12 residues. The V end lost 3 bases, the J end lost 8 bases, and 8 bases lay between the germline ends. CDR3 bases: TGTGCCAGCAGTTTGGTCGGTGAGCCCCAGCATTTT. This gives the protein CASSLVGEPQHF.

This chain uses TRBV5-1 with TRBJ1-2; D unclear. V lost 0 bases, J lost 7 bases, and 16 bases lay in between. Germline CDR1 SGHRS, CDR2 YFSETQ. The CDR3 contains 15 residues. CDR3 region: CASSLENIMYAGYTF. DNA of the CDR3: TGCGCCAGCAGCTTGGAGAACATAATGTACGCTGGCTACACCTTC.

The chain combines TRBV4-2 with TRBJ2-3; 7 bases map to TRBD2. The ends lost 0 bases at V and 4 bases at J; junction bases unmatched: 13. Per germline, CDR1 LGHNA and CDR2 YNFKEQ. This CDR3 spans 18 amino acids. DNA of the CDR3: TGTGCCAGCAGCCAAGAAAGGGGCGGGGGTTCGGTGGCAGATACGCAGTATTTT. Its protein is CASSQERGGGSVADTQYF.

The rearrangement uses TRBV30 and TRBJ1-1; 8 nucleotides line up with TRBD1. Per germline, CDR1 GTSNPN and CDR2 SVGIG (reference sequence). This CDR3 has 14 residues. J gave up 5 bases and V 0 bases, and 5 bases lay outside the gene matches. CDR3 sequence: CAWSVWTGRTEAFF. The CDR3 nucleotides are TGTGCCTGGAGTGTCTGGACAGGGCGGACTGAAGCTTTCTTT.

V and J are TRBV5-6 and TRBJ1-2; 9 nucleotides align to TRBD1. The germline V gene encodes CDR1 SGHDT and CDR2 YYEEEE. CDR3 length: 16 amino acids. The V and J ends lost 4 bases and 3 bases, in that order; junction bases with no gene match: 10. CDR3 nucleotide sequence: TGTGCCAGCAGCGTCGCAGGGACAGGGAATTACTATGGCTACACCTTC. This gives the protein CASSVAGTGNYYGYTF. The whole variable domain, remainder taken from reference TRBV5-6 and TRBJ1-2, is DAGVTQSPTHLIKTRGQQVTLRCSPKSGHDTVSWYQQALGQGPQFIFQYYEEEERQRGNFPDRFSGHQFPNYSSELNVNALLLGDSALYLCASSVAGTGNYYGYTFGSGTRLTVV.

CDR3 sequence (DNA): TGTGCCAGCAGTTATACAGGACCGGCCTACGAGCAGTACTTC. This sequence encodes CASSYTGPAYEQYF. This chain connects TRBV6-6 to TRBJ2-7, with D perhaps matching TRBD1 (5 bases). The V end lost 3 bases, the J end lost 2 bases, and 11 bases lay between the germline ends. Germline CDR1 reads MNHNY; CDR2 reads SVGAGI (reference sequence). This CDR3 is 14 amino acids long.

The V call is TRBV7-3, the J call TRBJ1-2, with D possibly matching TRBD1 (5 bases). Trimming removed 3 bases at V and 4 bases at J, with 12 bases between. Germline assignment: CDR1 SGHTA and CDR2 FQGTGA. The CDR3 is made up of 14 amino acids. The CDR3 bases are TGTGCCAGCAGCTTCGACAGTGGAGTCTATGGCTACACCTTC. It codes for CASSFDSGVYGYTF.

The rearrangement uses TRBV2 and TRBJ1-5; D gene unclear. This CDR3 region has 15 residues. Germline CDR1 SNHLY, CDR2 FYNNEI. Trimming cost V 2 bases and J 6 bases, with 14 bases left between them. The chain's CDR3 is CASSEMARGTQPQHF. The CDR3 DNA is TGTGCCAGCAGTGAAATGGCGAGAGGAACTCAGCCCCAGCATTTT.

The chain has TRBV2 and TRBJ1-5; 9 bases are a match to TRBD1. The CDR3 loop spans 17 amino acids. J gave up 0 bases and V 4 bases, and 7 bases lay outside the gene matches. Looked up from germline, CDR1 is SNHLY and CDR2 is FYNNEI. CDR3 nucleotides: TGTGCCAGCAGTGTAACAGGGGGCTCCTATAGCAATCAGCCCCAGCATTTT. Amino acids: CASSVTGGSYSNQPQHF. Using reference TRBV2 and TRBJ1-5 for the parts outside the CDR3, the full variable domain is EPEVTQTPSHQVTQMGQEVILRCVPISNHLYFYWYRQILGQKVEFLVSFYNNEISEKSEIFDDQFSVERPDGSNFTLKIRSTKLEDSAMYFCASSVTGGSYSNQPQHFGDGTRLSIL.

The CDR3 coding sequence is TGTGCCAGCAGTCTAAATCCCGGGACAGGGAAGACCGGGGAGCTGTTTTTT. This codes for CASSLNPGTGKTGELFF. V gene TRBV27 combines with J gene TRBJ2-2, with 9 bases that match TRBD1. V gave up 5 bases and J gave up 5 bases; unmatched junction bases: 12. The CDR3 runs 17 residues. In germline, CDR1 is MNHEY, CDR2 SMNVEV (reference sequence).

This clone was seen once. V gene TRBV6-6 combines with J gene TRBJ2-7; no reliable D call. Germline-derived CDR1 and CDR2 are MNHNY and SVGAGI (reference sequence). V was shortened by 3 bases and J by 7 bases, with 19 bases between the two germline ends. The CDR3 is 15 amino acids. CDR3: CASSYQSRRSGEQYF. CDR3 DNA sequence: TGTGCCAGCAGTTATCAGTCCCGCCGGTCCGGGGAGCAGTACTTC.

J is TRBJ1-2 and V is TRBV27; TRBD1 aligns across 7 bases. Losses at the gene ends were 5 bases for V and 3 bases for J; bases not matched to a gene: 9. Germline lookup yields CDR1 MNHEY and CDR2 SMNVEV (reference sequence). The CDR3 spans 15 residues. In DNA form, the CDR3 reads TGTGCCAGCAGTACATCTACAGGGGCGTACTATGGCTACACCTTC. Protein: CASSTSTGAYYGYTF.

The chain joins TRBV15 to TRBJ2-5, with 9 bases lining up with TRBD1. V trimming: 5 bases; J trimming: 5 bases; junction bases outside the gene matches: 6. CDR3 length: 14 amino acids. Germline CDR1 reads LNHNV; CDR2 reads YYDKDF (reference sequence). CDR3 in amino acids: CATSGQGMGETQYF. Here the CDR3 DNA reads TGTGCCACCAGCGGACAGGGGATGGGGGAGACCCAGTACTTC.

The CDR3 nucleotides read TGTGCCAGCAGCCAAACACAGGGGGCTCTCCTTGAAAAACTGTTTTTT. The encoded protein is CASSQTQGALLEKLFF. The rearrangement links TRBV16 to TRBJ1-4; 9 positions agree with TRBD1. With V trimmed by 2 bases and J by 7 bases, 8 bases remained unmatched. Germline V gives CDR1 KGHSY, CDR2 FQNENV. The CDR3 contains 16 residues.

The chain combines TRBV7-8 with TRBJ2-7; 8 nucleotides align to TRBD2. CDR1 is SGHVS, CDR2 FQNEAQ, per germline. The CDR3 sequence is 13 residues long. Losses at the gene ends were 5 bases for V and 4 bases for J; bases not matched to a gene: 4. The CDR3 reads CASSPGGGYEQYF. In nucleotides, the CDR3 is TGTGCCAGCAGCCCGGGGGGGGGTTACGAGCAGTACTTC.

The chain links TRBV28 to TRBJ2-1; D gene uncertain. The germline V and J ends were trimmed by 4 bases and 0 bases, with 28 bases remaining between them. Germline loops: CDR1 MDHEN, CDR2 SYDVKM. The CDR3 has 21 amino acids. CDR3 DNA: TGTGCCAGCAGTTCCGTAAGCTGGGGTGGAATCACTCCCAGCTCCTACAATGAGCAGTTCTTC. Amino acids: CASSSVSWGGITPSSYNEQFF.

This clone was counted a single time. The chain joins TRBV9 to TRBJ2-7; a possible D gene is TRBD2 (7 bases). CDR1 and CDR2 from the germline V gene are SGDLS and YYNGEE. Trimming removed 4 bases at V and 2 bases at J, with 19 bases between. The CDR3 loop spans 16 amino acids. The CDR3 nucleotides are TGTGCCAGCAGCCCCCGCGGCAGCGGGACAACCTACGAGCAGTACTTC. Its translation: CASSPRGSGTTYEQYF.

The V gene is TRBV6-5, the J gene TRBJ2-3; a weak D match, TRBD2 (5 bases). This CDR3 is built from 14 residues. V lost 2 bases and J 2 bases, leaving 8 bases between the germline ends. The germline V gene has CDR1 MNHEY and CDR2 SVGAGI. This CDR3 reads CASSYERFTDTQYF. For the CDR3, the DNA is TGTGCCAGCAGTTACGAGCGGTTCACAGATACGCAGTATTTT.